This T cell receptor (beta chain) came from a study of blood T cell repertoires in COVID-19. Followed over time, Seattle patients had been enrolled while infection was active. V was cut by 2 bases and J by 3 bases, with 8 bases left in between. CDR1 and CDR2 (germline): SGHNT, YENEEA. The CDR3 spans 14 residues. Original methodology: Estimates of nucleated cell counts were drawn from the amplification of reference gene primers. Clones were sequenced by immunoSEQ multiplex PCR, and TCRdb holds only the in-frame ones, with some missing. The V and J calls and clone size come from that table; D and trimming were worked out from the DNA. The sample has some 140,000 clones, roughly 80% seen once.

The sequencing input was peripheral blood. The J gene is TRBJ2-1, the V gene TRBV11-3; possible D gene TRBD1, 6 bases. The source is a woman in her fifties or sixties with COVID-19, enrolled during active disease. CDR3 amino acids: CASSLKGVYNEQFF. In DNA, the CDR3 is TGTGCCAGCAGCTTAAAGGGGGTCTACAATGAGCAGTTCTTC.